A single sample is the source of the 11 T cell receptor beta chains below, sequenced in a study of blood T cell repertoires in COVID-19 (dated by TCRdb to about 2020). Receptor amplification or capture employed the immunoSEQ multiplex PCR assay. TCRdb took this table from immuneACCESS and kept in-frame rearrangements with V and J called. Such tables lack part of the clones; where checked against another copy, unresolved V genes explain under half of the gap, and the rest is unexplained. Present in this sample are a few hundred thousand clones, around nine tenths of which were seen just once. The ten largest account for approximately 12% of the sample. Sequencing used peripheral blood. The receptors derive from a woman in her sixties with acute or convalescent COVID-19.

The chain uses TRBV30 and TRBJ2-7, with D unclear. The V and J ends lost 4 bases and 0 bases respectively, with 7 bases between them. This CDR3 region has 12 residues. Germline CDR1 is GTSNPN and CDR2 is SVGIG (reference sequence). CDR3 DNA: TGTGCCTGGACCCGTAGCTCCTACGAGCAGTACTTC. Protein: CAWTRSSYEQYF.

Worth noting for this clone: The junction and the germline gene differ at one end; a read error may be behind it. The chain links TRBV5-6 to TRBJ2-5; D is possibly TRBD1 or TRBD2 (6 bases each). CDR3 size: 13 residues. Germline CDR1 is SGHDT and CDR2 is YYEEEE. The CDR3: CASGLEGEETQYF. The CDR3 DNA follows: TGTGCCAGCGGCTTGGAGGGGGAAGAGACCCAGTACTTC.

CDR3 residues: CAAPRTGSYEQYF. The CDR3 region has the DNA TGTGCCGCCCCCAGGACAGGGTCCTACGAGCAGTACTTC. The chain employs TRBV30 and TRBJ2-7, with TRBD1 identical over 8 bases. CDR1 and CDR2 (germline): GTSNPN, SVGIG (reference sequence). This CDR3 comprises 13 residues. V shed 8 bases and J 1 base; nucleotides not matched to a gene: 7.

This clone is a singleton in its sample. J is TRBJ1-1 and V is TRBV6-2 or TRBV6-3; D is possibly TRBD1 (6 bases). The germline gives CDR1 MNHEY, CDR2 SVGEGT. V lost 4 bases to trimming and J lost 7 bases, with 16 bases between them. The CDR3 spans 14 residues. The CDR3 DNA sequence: TGTGCCAGCAGTTTCTGGGACACCGATTATGAAGCTTTCTTT. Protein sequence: CASSFWDTDYEAFF.

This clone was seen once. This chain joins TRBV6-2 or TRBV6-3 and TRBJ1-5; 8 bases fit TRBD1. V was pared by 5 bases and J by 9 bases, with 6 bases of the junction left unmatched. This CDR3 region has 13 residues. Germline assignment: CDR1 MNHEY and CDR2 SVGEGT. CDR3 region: CASSGDRTSPQHF. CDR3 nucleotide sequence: TGTGCCAGCAGTGGGGACAGGACGTCGCCCCAGCATTTT.

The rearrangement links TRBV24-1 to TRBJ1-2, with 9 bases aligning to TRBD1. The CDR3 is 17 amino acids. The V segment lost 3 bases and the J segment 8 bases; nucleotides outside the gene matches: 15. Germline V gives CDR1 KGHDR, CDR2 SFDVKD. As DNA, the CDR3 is TGTGCCACCAGTGATCCCTGGGACAGGGACGGATCGGGCGGCTACACCTTC. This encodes CATSDPWDRDGSGGYTF.

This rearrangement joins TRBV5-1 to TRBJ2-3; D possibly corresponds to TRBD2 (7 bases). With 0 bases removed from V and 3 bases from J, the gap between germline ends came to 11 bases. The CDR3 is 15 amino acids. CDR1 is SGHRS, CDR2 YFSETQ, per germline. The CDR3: CASSLEGRGTDTQYF. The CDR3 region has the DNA TGCGCCAGCAGCTTGGAAGGGAGGGGGACAGATACGCAGTATTTT.

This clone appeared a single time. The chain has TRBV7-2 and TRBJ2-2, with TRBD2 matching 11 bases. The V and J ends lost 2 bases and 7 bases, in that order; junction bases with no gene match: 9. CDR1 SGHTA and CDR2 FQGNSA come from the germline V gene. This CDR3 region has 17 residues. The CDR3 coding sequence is TGTGCCAGCAGCTTAAACCCTAGCGGGGGGTCGGGCGGGGAGCTGTTTTTT. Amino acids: CASSLNPSGGSGGELFF.

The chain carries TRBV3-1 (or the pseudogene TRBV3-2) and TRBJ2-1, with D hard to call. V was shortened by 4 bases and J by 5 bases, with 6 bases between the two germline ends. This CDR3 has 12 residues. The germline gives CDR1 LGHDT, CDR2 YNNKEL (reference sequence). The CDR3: CASSRLDNEQFF. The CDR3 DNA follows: TGTGCCAGCAGCCGCCTAGACAATGAGCAGTTCTTC.

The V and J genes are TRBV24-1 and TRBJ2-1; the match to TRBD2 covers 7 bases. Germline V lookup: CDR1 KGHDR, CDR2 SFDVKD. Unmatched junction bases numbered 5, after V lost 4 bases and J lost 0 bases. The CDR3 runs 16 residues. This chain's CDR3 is CATSDPLAASYNEQFF. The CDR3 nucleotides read TGTGCCACCAGTGACCCCCTAGCGGCCTCCTACAATGAGCAGTTCTTC.

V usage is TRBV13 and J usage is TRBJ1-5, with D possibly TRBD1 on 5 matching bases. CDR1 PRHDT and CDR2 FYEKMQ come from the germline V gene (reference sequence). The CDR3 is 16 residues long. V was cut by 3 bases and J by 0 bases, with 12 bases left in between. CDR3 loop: CASSLGLPNSNQPQHF. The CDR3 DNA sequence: TGTGCCAGCAGCTTGGGACTCCCGAATAGCAATCAGCCCCAGCATTTT.